The 10 T cell receptor beta chains listed next were all sequenced from one sample in a study of cytomegalovirus exposure and HLA in healthy donors (dated by TCRdb to about 2017). Receptor libraries were prepared by the immunoSEQ multiplex PCR assay. For the multiplex PCR, a mixture combining 60 forward primers for TCR Vbeta segments and 13 reverse primers for TCR Jbeta segments was used. Imported from immuneACCESS, the table was reduced by TCRdb to in-frame sequences with V and J called. These copies leave out some clones; in studies compared against another copy, an unresolved V gene accounts for under half, and the cause of the remainder is not known. This sample comprises around 130,000 clones, 65% to 90% of them detected only once. The biggest ten clones account for 2.5% to 3% of the sample. Source material: PBMCs. Receptors were obtained from a woman aged 18-35 years in good health and CMV-seropositive.

This CDR3 reads CASSAQGSTDTQYF. The CDR3, as DNA: TGTGCCAGCAGTGCACAGGGTTCCACAGATACGCAGTATTTT. The chain combines TRBV6-1 with TRBJ2-3; D may be TRBD1 (6 bases). The V gene's germline CDR1 is MNHNS and CDR2 SASEGT. The V end was cut by 4 bases, the J end by 2 bases, with 10 bases between. The CDR3 has 14 amino acids.

This clone is a singleton in its sample. The rearrangement uses TRBV27 and TRBJ1-6; D might be TRBD1 (5 bases). Trimming took off 3 bases at V and 0 bases at J, with 9 bases between the two ends. The V gene's germline CDR1 is MNHEY and CDR2 SMNVEV (reference sequence). This CDR3 has 16 residues. The CDR3 region has the DNA TGTGCCAGCAGTTTTGGGGGGAGCTCCTATAATTCACCCCTCCACTTT. As protein: CASSFGGSSYNSPLHF.

V usage is TRBV5-1 and J usage is TRBJ2-7; no firm D call. The CDR3 contains 12 residues. V lost 6 bases and J lost 2, with 9 bases in between. Germline V gene sequence: CDR1 SGHRS, CDR2 YFSETQ. CDR3 nucleotide sequence: TGCGCCAGCATAGGTACAGCCTACGAGCAGTACTTC. Protein product: CASIGTAYEQYF.

This clone was detected a few times. V usage is TRBV7-2 and J usage is TRBJ2-7; 7 bases agree with TRBD1. Germline V CDR1 and CDR2: SGHTA, FQGNSA. V shed 4 bases and J 1 base; nucleotides not matched to a gene: 4. The CDR3 has 14 residues. The CDR3 region is CASSSQGQSYEQYF. In DNA, the CDR3 is TGTGCCAGCAGCTCCCAGGGACAGTCCTACGAGCAGTACTTC.

V is TRBV4-1 and J is TRBJ1-1; 11 bases match TRBD1. V gave up 4 bases and J gave up 1 base; unmatched junction bases: 2. CDR1 is MGHRA, CDR2 YSYEKL, per germline. The CDR3 is 15 residues long. The CDR3 DNA follows: TGCGCCAGCAGCCGCGGACAGGGGGCGAACACTGAAGCTTTCTTT. This sequence encodes CASSRGQGANTEAFF.

The V and J genes are TRBV10-1 and TRBJ2-5; a weak D match, TRBD2 (5 bases). TRBJ2-7 explains the end of the DNA better; the J call may be wrong. Germline V gene data show CDR1 as WNHNN and CDR2 as SYGVQD (reference sequence). The CDR3 loop spans 14 amino acids. The CDR3 nucleotides are TGCGCCAGCAGTGAGTCAGGTAGCGCCCACGAGCAGTACTTC. It translates to CASSESGSAHEQYF.

V gene TRBV2 combines with J gene TRBJ2-3; perhaps TRBD1 as D (6 bases). This CDR3 spans 14 amino acids. Germline V gives CDR1 SNHLY, CDR2 FYNNEI. V lost 3 bases and J 6 bases, leaving 13 bases between the germline ends. This CDR3 is CASSDPGDGDTQYF. The CDR3 nucleotides are TGTGCCAGCAGTGACCCAGGGGACGGGGATACGCAGTATTTT. Supplemented by reference TRBV2 and TRBJ2-3, the full variable domain reads EPEVTQTPSHQVTQMGQEVILRCVPISNHLYFYWYRQILGQKVEFLVSFYNNEISEKSEIFDDQFSVERPDGSNFTLKIRSTKLEDSAMYFCASSDPGDGDTQYFGPGTRLTVL.

The CDR3 DNA reads as TGTGCCAGCAGTTACTCGGGGCACCAGCCCCAGCATTTT. It specifies CASSYSGHQPQHF. V usage is TRBV6-6 and J usage is TRBJ1-5; D perhaps matches TRBD1 (5 bases). Germline assignment: CDR1 MNHNY and CDR2 SVGAGI (reference sequence). The CDR3 extends over 13 amino acids. V lost 0 bases, J lost 7 bases, and 7 bases lay in between.

The V gene is TRBV10-3, the J gene TRBJ2-3, with D maybe TRBD2 (7 bases). Germline V CDR1 and CDR2: ENHRY, SYGVKD. V gave up 8 bases and J gave up 5 bases, with 14 bases separating them. The CDR3 consists of 13 residues. CDR3 coding DNA: TGTGCCATCGGGGGGGGGCAGCAAGATACGCAGTATTTT. Protein product: CAIGGGQQDTQYF.

V usage is TRBV7-3 and J usage is TRBJ1-6, with 8 positions matching TRBD1. V shed 2 bases and J 7 bases; nucleotides not matched to a gene: 1. This CDR3 has 14 residues. The germline gives CDR1 SGHTA, CDR2 FQGTGA. CDR3 sequence (DNA): TGTGCCAGCAGCTTACAGGGGGCGAATTCACCCCTCCACTTT. Translation: CASSLQGANSPLHF.